This T cell receptor beta chain was captured by sequencing in a study of shared clonotypes between healthy human individuals. The assay was immunoSEQ multiplex PCR, and TCRdb's table has in-frame clones only and misses some. The data contain fewer than 1.8 million clones, approximately 98.5% of them singletons. The sequence was collected from a man aged 30-40 years in good health. Sample: naive CD4+ T cells sorted from blood. Indicated subset: CD45RA+ positively selected.

CDR3 DNA: TGTGCCAGCAGCTTAATGACAGGCCCACTCGATCAGCCCCAGCATTTT. Amino acids: CASSLMTGPLDQPQHF. The chain is built from TRBV7-8 and TRBJ1-5; D is possibly TRBD1 (6 bases). The CDR3 totals 16 residues. V lost 2 bases and J lost 5, with 16 bases in between. Germline V gene data show CDR1 as SGHVS and CDR2 as FQNEAQ.